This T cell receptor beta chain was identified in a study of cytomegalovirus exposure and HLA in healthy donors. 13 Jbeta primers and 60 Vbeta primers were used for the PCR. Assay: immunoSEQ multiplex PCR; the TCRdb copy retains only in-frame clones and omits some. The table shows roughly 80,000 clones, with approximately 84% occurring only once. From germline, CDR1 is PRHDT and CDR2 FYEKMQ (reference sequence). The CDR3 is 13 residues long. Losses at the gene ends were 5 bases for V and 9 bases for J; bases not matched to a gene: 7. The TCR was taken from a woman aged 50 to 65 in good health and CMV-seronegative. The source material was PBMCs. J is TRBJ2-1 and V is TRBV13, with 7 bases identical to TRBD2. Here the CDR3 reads CASSPGLGGEQFF. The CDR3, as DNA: TGTGCCAGCAGCCCAGGACTAGGAGGTGAGCAGTTCTTC.